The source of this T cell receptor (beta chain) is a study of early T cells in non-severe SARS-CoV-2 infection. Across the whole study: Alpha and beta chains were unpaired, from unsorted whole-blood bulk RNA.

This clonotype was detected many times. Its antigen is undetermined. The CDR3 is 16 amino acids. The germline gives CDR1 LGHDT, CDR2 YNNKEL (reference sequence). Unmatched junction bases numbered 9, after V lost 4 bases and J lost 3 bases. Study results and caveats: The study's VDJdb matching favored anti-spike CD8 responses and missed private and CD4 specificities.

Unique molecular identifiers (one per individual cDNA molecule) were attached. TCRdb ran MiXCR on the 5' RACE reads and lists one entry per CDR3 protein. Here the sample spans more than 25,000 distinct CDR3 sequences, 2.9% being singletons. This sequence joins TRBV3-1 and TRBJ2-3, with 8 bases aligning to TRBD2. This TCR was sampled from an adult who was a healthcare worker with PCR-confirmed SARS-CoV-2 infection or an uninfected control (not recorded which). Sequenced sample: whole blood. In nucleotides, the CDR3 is TGTGCCAGCAGCCTGTCTAGCGGGCGCAGAACAGATACGCAGTATTTT. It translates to CASSLSSGRRTDTQYF.